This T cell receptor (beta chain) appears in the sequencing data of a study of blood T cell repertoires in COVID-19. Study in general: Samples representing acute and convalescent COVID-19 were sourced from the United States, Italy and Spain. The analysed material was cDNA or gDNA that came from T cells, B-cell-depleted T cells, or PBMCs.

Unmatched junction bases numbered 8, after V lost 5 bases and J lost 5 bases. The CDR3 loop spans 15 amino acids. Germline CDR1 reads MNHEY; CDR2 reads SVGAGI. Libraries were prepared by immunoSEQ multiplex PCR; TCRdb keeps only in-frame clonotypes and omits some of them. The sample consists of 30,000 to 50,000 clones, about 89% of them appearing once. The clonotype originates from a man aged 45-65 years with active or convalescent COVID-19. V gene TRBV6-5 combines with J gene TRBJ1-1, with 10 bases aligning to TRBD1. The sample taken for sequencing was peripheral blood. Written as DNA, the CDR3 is TGTGCCAGCAGTCCTCGACAGGGGGCGAAAACTGAAGCTTTCTTT. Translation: CASSPRQGAKTEAFF.